The rows below give T cell receptor beta chains drawn from one sample of a study of T cell responses to AZD1222 COVID-19 vaccine. Libraries were prepared by immunoSEQ multiplex PCR; TCRdb keeps only in-frame clonotypes and omits some of them. The sample records fewer than 120,000 clones, about 94% being singletons. This material consisted of peripheral blood, taken 28 days after the second AZD1222 dose. These receptors originate from an adult who received the AZD1222 COVID-19 vaccine. The CDR3 runs from the conserved cysteine through the conserved F or W. Each record gives: clone size, D gene, V gene, J gene, CDR3 DNA, CDR3 protein. D genes are given only for firm matches. Only part of the rows carry a size: once, few, many, or a class if the clone is expanded.

>NA|TRBD1|TRBV29-1|TRBJ2-2
TGCAGCGTTGTAGGACAGGGGATGACCGGGGAGCTGTTTTTT
CSVVGQGMTGELFF
>NA|NA|TRBV18|TRBJ2-3
TGTGCCAGCTCACCCTCCGAGAGGGCAACAGATACGCAGTATTTT
CASSPSERATDTQYF
>NA|NA|TRBV3-1/TRBV3-2|TRBJ1-3
TGTGCCAGCAGCCAAACAGCGACTGGAAACACCATATATTTT
CASSQTATGNTIYF
>NA|TRBD2|TRBV6-5|TRBJ2-2
TGTGCCAGCAGCGTAGCGGGAGGACCCACCGGGGAGCTGTTTTTT
CASSVAGGPTGELFF
>once|NA|TRBV5-1|TRBJ2-1
TGCGCCAGCAGCTGGGAAGCCGGGACATACTACAATGAGCAGTTCTTC
CASSWEAGTYYNEQFF
>once|TRBD1|TRBV7-6|TRBJ1-2
TGTGCCAGCAGCCCCGGGACAGGCCGCTTTGGCTACACCTTC
CASSPGTGRFGYTF
>NA|NA|TRBV18|TRBJ1-4
TGTGCCAGCTCACCACAGAACGAGGCTAATGAAAAACTGTTTTTT
CASSPQNEANEKLFF
>NA|TRBD2|TRBV6-6|TRBJ2-2
TGTGCCAGCAGTCGACCCTTAGCGGGAGAGGGCACCGGGGAGCTGTTTTTT
CASSRPLAGEGTGELFF
>NA|TRBD1|TRBV28|TRBJ1-1
TGTGCCAGCATACGGGACAGGGGTGAAGCTTTCTTT
CASIRDRGEAFF
>NA|NA|TRBV6-5|TRBJ1-2
TGTGCCAGCGGCCCGGGCCCGAACCCCTATGGCTACACCTTC
CASGPGPNPYGYTF
>few|NA|TRBV6-5|TRBJ1-1
TGTGCCAGCAGCCACCAGGGTTCCACTGAAGCTTTCTTT
CASSHQGSTEAFF
>NA|TRBD2|TRBV7-9|TRBJ2-7
TGTGCCAGCAGCTTAGGTGGGACTAGCGGGGGCTACGAGCAGTACTTC
CASSLGGTSGGYEQYF
>NA|NA|TRBV6-2/TRBV6-3|TRBJ1-2
TGTGCCAGCAGTAATAGCCAGGGAGGCTATGGCTACACCTTC
CASSNSQGGYGYTF
>NA|TRBD1|TRBV19|TRBJ2-5
TGTGCCAGTAGGTTGGGACAGGGTGGTGAGACCCAGTACTTC
CASRLGQGGETQYF
>NA|NA|TRBV6-1|TRBJ1-4
TGTGCCAGCAGTGAAGAAAGGGGTGCTAATGAAAAACTGTTTTTT
CASSEERGANEKLFF
>NA|TRBD1|TRBV29-1|TRBJ2-7
TGCAGCGTTGGGAAAGGGACAGGGGGTTTCCACGAGCAGTACTTC
CSVGKGTGGFHEQYF
>NA|TRBD1|TRBV3-1/TRBV3-2|TRBJ1-2
TGTGCCAGCAGCCCTTGGACAGGGGACGGCTACACCTTC
CASSPWTGDGYTF
>NA|TRBD1|TRBV5-8|TRBJ2-7
TGTGCCAGCACCACACGAAGGACAGGGCGCTACGAGCAGTACTTC
CASTTRRTGRYEQYF
>NA|NA|TRBV3-1/TRBV3-2|TRBJ1-4
TGTGCCAGCAGCCCCTTGAGGGGGGGCAGTAATGAAAAACTGTTTTTT
CASSPLRGGSNEKLFF
>NA|NA|TRBV12-3/TRBV12-4|TRBJ2-2
TGTGCCAGCAGCCCAACCCGGACCGGGGAGCTGTTTTTT
CASSPTRTGELFF
>NA|NA|TRBV5-1|TRBJ2-3
TGCGCCAGCAGCCGTTCGGACCATTCTAGCACAGATACGCAGTATTTT
CASSRSDHSSTDTQYF
>NA|NA|TRBV11-2|TRBJ1-1
TGTGCCTCCGATGGGGACACTGAAGCTTTCTTT
CASDGDTEAFF
>NA|NA|TRBV29-1|TRBJ1-1
TGCAGCGTAAAGCAGGGAAGTACGAACACTGAAGCTTTCTTT
CSVKQGSTNTEAFF
>NA|TRBD1|TRBV4-1|TRBJ1-5
TGCGCCAGCAGCCAAGAGTCCGGGACAGGGAATAATCAGCCCCAGCATTTT
CASSQESGTGNNQPQHF
>many|NA|TRBV5-6|TRBJ1-5
TGTGCCAGCAGCTTAGGACTCGTAAATCAGCCCCAGCATTTT
CASSLGLVNQPQHF
>NA|NA|TRBV6-1|TRBJ1-6
TGTGCCAGCAGTGATATGACAGACTCACCCCTCCACTTT
CASSDMTDSPLHF
>NA|NA|TRBV5-4|TRBJ1-1
TGTGCCAGCAGCTTGGGAGGTGGTGAGGTAGCGGGTTCTGAAGCTTTCTTT
CASSLGGGEVAGSEAFF
>NA|NA|TRBV28|TRBJ1-1
TGTGCCAGCAGTCTCATCCCCAGTGGGGAGGGAAACACTGAAGCTTTCTTT
CASSLIPSGEGNTEAFF
>NA|NA|TRBV14|TRBJ1-1
TGTGCCAGCAGCCTTGGGTTCGAACAAGCTTTCTTT
CASSLGFEQAFF
>NA|NA|TRBV11-2|TRBJ1-4
TGTGCCAGCAGCCCCCGTACGTTATTTCAGGCTCGTGAAAAACTGTTTTTT
CASSPRTLFQAREKLFF
>NA|TRBD1|TRBV5-5|TRBJ1-1
TGTGCCAGCAGCCGACAGGGGCCGGTCACTGAAGCTTTCTTT
CASSRQGPVTEAFF
>NA|NA|TRBV6-5|TRBJ1-2
TGTGCCAGCAGTTACTCAGGGTACTATGGCTACACCTTC
CASSYSGYYGYTF
>NA|NA|TRBV27|TRBJ2-7
TGTGCCAGCAGTTCCCGGGGGGACAAATTTTACGAGCAGTACTTC
CASSSRGDKFYEQYF
>NA|NA|TRBV19|TRBJ1-4
TGTGCCAGTAGTCCCCCAGGGCAGTTAGGGGATGAAAAACTGTTTTTT
CASSPPGQLGDEKLFF
>once|NA|TRBV27|TRBJ1-2
TGTGCCAGCAGTTTATCGAACAAGCTCCGTCCGCTAGTGGGGGCTCGCTATGGCTACACCTTC
CASSLSNKLRPLVGARYGYTF
>NA|NA|TRBV5-4|TRBJ1-2
TGTGCCAGCAGCCCCAATCGGGGGGTCGGGGTTTCTGGCTACACCTTC
CASSPNRGVGVSGYTF
>NA|NA|TRBV7-8|TRBJ1-2
TGTGCCAGCAGCTTAGAGAGGTCGGGTTACGGCTACACCTTC
CASSLERSGYGYTF
>NA|TRBD1|TRBV6-5|TRBJ1-2
TGTGCCAGCAGTTATGACGGGACAGGGATGGGCTACACCTTC
CASSYDGTGMGYTF
>NA|NA|TRBV3-1/TRBV3-2|TRBJ2-3
TGTGCCAGCAGCCTACCGGGGATCGGGCAAGATACGCAGTATTTT
CASSLPGIGQDTQYF
>NA|NA|TRBV7-2|TRBJ1-1
TGTGCCAGCTCCCGGACGGCCCAAAACACTGAAGCTTTCTTT
CASSRTAQNTEAFF
>NA|TRBD1|TRBV28|TRBJ1-2
TGTGCCAGCAGTTCCGCCGGGACAGGGAAATACGGCTACACCTTC
CASSSAGTGKYGYTF
>NA|NA|TRBV6-2/TRBV6-3|TRBJ2-7
TGTGCCAGCAGTTGGGGGCCCCGCTACGAGCAGTACTTC
CASSWGPRYEQYF
>NA|NA|TRBV19|TRBJ1-1
TGTGCCAGTAGTATAGGGACAGTTATGAACACTGAAGCTTTCTTT
CASSIGTVMNTEAFF
>NA|NA|TRBV18|TRBJ1-6
TGTGCCAGCTCACCGGCAGCCGGTCGGTATAATTCACCCCTCCACTTT
CASSPAAGRYNSPLHF
>NA|NA|TRBV6-5|TRBJ1-5
TGTGCCAGCAGTTACTCGATCGCAGGGGACCAGCCCCAGCATTTT
CASSYSIAGDQPQHF
>NA|NA|TRBV5-5|TRBJ1-1
TGTGCCAGCAGCGCAGATCGGGCTTTCTTT
CASSADRAFF